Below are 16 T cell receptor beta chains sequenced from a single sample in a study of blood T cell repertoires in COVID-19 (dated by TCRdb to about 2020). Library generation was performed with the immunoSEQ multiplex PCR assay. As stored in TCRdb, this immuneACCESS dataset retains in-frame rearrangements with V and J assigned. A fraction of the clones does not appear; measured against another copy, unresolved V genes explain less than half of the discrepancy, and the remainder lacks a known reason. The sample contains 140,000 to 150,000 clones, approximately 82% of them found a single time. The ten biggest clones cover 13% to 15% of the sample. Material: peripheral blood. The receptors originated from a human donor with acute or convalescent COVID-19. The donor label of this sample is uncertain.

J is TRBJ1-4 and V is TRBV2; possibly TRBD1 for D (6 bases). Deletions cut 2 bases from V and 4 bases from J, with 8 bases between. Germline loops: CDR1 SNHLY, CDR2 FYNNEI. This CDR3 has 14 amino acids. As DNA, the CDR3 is TGTGCCAGCAGTGAATGGACAGTTAATGAAAAACTGTTTTTT. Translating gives CASSEWTVNEKLFF.

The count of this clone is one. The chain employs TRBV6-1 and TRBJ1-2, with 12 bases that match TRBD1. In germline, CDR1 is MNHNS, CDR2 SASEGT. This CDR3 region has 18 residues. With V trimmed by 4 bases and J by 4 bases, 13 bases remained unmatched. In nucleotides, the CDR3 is TGTGCCAGCAGTGGCATCCCGGGACAGGGGGCGCGGGGCTATGGCTACACCTTC. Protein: CASSGIPGQGARGYGYTF.

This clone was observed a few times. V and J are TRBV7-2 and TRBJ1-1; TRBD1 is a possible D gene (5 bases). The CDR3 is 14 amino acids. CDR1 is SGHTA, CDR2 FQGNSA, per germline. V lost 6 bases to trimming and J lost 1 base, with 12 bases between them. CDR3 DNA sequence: TGTGCCAGCAGTAAAAGACAGAGGAACACTGAAGCTTTCTTT. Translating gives CASSKRQRNTEAFF.

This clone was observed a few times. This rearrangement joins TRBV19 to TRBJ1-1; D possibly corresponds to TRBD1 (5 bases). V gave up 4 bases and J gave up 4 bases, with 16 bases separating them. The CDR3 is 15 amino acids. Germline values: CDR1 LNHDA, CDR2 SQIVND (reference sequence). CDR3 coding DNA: TGTGCCAGTAGTAAGCCTATCGGTAGGGGCACTGAAGCTTTCTTT. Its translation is CASSKPIGRGTEAFF.

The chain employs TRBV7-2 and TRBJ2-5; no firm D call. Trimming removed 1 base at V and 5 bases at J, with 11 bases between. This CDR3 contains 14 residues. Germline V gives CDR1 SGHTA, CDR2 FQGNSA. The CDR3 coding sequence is TGTGCCAGCAGCTTAGATAAGTCCCGGGAGACCCAGTACTTC. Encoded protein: CASSLDKSRETQYF.

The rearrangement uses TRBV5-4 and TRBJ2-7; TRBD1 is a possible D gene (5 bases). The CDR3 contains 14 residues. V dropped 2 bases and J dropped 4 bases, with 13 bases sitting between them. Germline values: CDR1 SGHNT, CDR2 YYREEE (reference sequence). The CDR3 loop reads CASSLSGNRYEQYF. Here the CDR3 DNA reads TGTGCCAGCAGCTTATCAGGGAATCGTTACGAGCAGTACTTC.

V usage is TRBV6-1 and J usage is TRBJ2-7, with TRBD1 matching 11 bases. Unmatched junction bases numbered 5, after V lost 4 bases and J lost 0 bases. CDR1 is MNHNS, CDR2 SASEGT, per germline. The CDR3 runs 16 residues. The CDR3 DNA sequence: TGTGCCAGCAGTGGACCCGGGACAGGGGGCTCCTACGAGCAGTACTTC. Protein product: CASSGPGTGGSYEQYF.

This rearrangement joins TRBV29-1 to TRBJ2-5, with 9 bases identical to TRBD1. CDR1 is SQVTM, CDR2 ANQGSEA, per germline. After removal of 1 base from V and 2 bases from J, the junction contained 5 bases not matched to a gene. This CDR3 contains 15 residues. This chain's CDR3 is CSVEVSGTGQETQYF. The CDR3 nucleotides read TGCAGCGTTGAAGTATCCGGGACAGGGCAAGAGACCCAGTACTTC. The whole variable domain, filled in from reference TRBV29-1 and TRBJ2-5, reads SAVISQKPSRDICQRGTSLTIQCQVDSQVTMMFWYRQQPGQSLTLIATANQGSEATYESGFVIDKFPISRPNLTFSTLTVSNMSPEDSSIYLCSVEVSGTGQETQYFGPGTRLLVL.

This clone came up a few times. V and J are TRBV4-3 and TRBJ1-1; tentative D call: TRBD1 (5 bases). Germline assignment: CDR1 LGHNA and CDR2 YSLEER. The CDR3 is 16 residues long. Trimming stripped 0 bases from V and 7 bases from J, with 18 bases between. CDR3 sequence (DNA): TGCGCCAGCAGCCAAGACCGGGGGGTCCCCAATATTGAAGCTTTCTTT. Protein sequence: CASSQDRGVPNIEAFF.

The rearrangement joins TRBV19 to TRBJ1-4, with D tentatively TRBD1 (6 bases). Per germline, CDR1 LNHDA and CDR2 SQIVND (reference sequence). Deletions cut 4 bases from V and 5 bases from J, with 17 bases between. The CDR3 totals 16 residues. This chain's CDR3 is CASSTQSRGSNEKLFF. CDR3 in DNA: TGTGCCAGTAGTACCCAAAGCAGGGGCTCCAATGAAAAACTGTTTTTT.

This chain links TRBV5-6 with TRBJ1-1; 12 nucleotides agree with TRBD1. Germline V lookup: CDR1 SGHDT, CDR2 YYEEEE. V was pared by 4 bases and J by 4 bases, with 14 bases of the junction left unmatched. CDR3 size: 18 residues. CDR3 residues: CASSPSPGQGARSTEAFF. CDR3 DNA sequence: TGTGCCAGCAGCCCCTCTCCGGGACAGGGGGCGAGGAGCACTGAAGCTTTCTTT.

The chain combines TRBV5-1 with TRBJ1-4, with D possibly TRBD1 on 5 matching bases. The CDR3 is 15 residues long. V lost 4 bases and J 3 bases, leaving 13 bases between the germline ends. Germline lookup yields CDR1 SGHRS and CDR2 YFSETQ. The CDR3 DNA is TGCGCCAGCAGCACCGCAGGGCTAGCTAATGAAAAACTGTTTTTT. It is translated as CASSTAGLANEKLFF.

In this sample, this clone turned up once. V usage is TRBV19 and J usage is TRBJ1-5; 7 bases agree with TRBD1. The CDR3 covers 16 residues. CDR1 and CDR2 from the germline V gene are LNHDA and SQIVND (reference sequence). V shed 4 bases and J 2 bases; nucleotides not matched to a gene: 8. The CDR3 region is CASSTDRVGGNQPQHF. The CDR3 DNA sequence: TGTGCCAGTAGTACCGACAGGGTCGGGGGCAATCAGCCCCAGCATTTT.

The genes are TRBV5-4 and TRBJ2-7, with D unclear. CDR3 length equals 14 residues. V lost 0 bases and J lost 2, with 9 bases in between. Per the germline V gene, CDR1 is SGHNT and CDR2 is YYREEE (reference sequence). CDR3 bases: TGTGCCAGCAGCTTGGCCATTGGAGCCTACGAGCAGTACTTC. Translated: CASSLAIGAYEQYF.

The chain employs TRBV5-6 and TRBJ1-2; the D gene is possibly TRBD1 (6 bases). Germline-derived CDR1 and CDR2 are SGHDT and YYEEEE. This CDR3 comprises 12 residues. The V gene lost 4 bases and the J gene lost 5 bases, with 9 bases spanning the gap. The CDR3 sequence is CASSTTGYGYTF. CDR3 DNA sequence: TGTGCCAGCAGCACTACAGGGTATGGCTACACCTTC. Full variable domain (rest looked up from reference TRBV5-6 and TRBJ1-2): DAGVTQSPTHLIKTRGQQVTLRCSPKSGHDTVSWYQQALGQGPQFIFQYYEEEERQRGNFPDRFSGHQFPNYSSELNVNALLLGDSALYLCASSTTGYGYTFGSGTRLTVV.

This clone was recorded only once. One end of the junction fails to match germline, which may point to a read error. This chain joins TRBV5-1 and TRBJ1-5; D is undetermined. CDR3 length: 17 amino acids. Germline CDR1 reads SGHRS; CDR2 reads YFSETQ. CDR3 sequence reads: CASGLGGKERGNQPQHF. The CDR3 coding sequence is TGCGCCAGCGGCTTGGGAGGGAAGGAACGGGGCAATCAGCCCCAGCATTTT.